These 23 T cell receptor beta chains were sequenced from one sample in a study of radiation and T cells in renal cell carcinoma. The protocol was immunoSEQ multiplex PCR, while the TCRdb copy is restricted to in-frame clones and leaves out a portion. The sample carries approximately 140,000 clones, less than 85% recorded once. Documented time point: baseline pretreatment blood. Regarding treatment: 15 Gy SBRT to primary tumor, nephrectomy 4 weeks later. The source was blood, collected from a patient whose treatment included radiotherapy and nephrectomy. Receptors originate from a woman between 45 and 60 years old with renal cell carcinoma.

This clone was detected once. The chain combines TRBV28 with TRBJ2-7; D not resolved. CDR3 length: 12 amino acids. CDR1 and CDR2 from the germline V gene are MDHEN and SYDVKM. The V gene lost 3 bases and the J gene lost 6 bases, with 9 bases spanning the gap. The CDR3 sequence: CASSFRPGEQYF. In nucleotides, the CDR3 is TGTGCCAGCAGTTTCCGGCCCGGCGAGCAGTACTTC.

This chain uses TRBV29-1 with TRBJ2-3; D possibly uses TRBD1 or TRBD2 (6 bases each). The CDR3 is 14 residues long. Germline V gene sequence: CDR1 SQVTM, CDR2 ANQGSEA. Trimming pared 7 bases from V and 8 bases from J, leaving 22 bases between. CDR3 protein: CSAPGGSAEGTQYF. The CDR3 DNA sequence: TGCAGCGCCCCCGGGGGCAGTGCCGAAGGTACGCAGTATTTT.

The chain is built from TRBV5-4 and TRBJ1-2; D call uncertain. This CDR3 is 13 amino acids long. Germline V gene sequence: CDR1 SGHNT, CDR2 YYREEE (reference sequence). V gave up 4 bases and J gave up 0 bases, with 7 bases separating them. The CDR3 sequence: CASSPTANYGYTF. The CDR3 bases are TGTGCCAGCAGCCCAACAGCTAACTATGGCTACACCTTC.

The rearrangement links TRBV27 to TRBJ2-1; 8 bases map to TRBD2. CDR3 length equals 15 residues. In germline, CDR1 is MNHEY, CDR2 SMNVEV (reference sequence). Unmatched junction bases numbered 4, after V lost 6 bases and J lost 0 bases. This CDR3 reads CASSTSGRSYNEQFF. DNA for the CDR3: TGTGCCAGCAGCACTAGCGGCCGCTCCTACAATGAGCAGTTCTTC.

V usage is TRBV5-1 and J usage is TRBJ1-3, with 8 bases fitting TRBD1. Trimming took 4 bases from V and 0 from J; bases not matched to a gene: 6. Germline lookup yields CDR1 SGHRS and CDR2 YFSETQ. CDR3 length equals 16 residues. The CDR3 nucleotides are TGCGCCAGCAGCCAAAGGACAGGGCCCTCTGGAAACACCATATATTTT. Amino acids: CASSQRTGPSGNTIYF. Drawing the rest from reference TRBV5-1 and TRBJ1-3, the complete variable domain is KAGVTQTPRYLIKTRGQQVTLSCSPISGHRSVSWYQQTPGQGLQFLFEYFSETQRNKGNFPGRFSGRQFSNSRSEMNVSTLELGDSALYLCASSQRTGPSGNTIYFGEGSWLTVV.

This clone was observed a single time. The V call is TRBV28, the J call TRBJ1-2; D gene uncertain. The CDR3 is 13 residues long. The germline V gene has CDR1 MDHEN and CDR2 SYDVKM. Deletions cut 3 bases from V and 2 bases from J, with 7 bases between. CDR3 coding DNA: TGTGCCAGCAGTTTTGGGCAGAACTATGGCTACACCTTC. Protein product: CASSFGQNYGYTF.

The chain uses TRBV4-1 and TRBJ2-6; D is possibly TRBD2 (6 bases). CDR3 size: 18 residues. Trimming removed 1 base at V and 0 bases at J, with 13 bases between. The germline gives CDR1 MGHRA, CDR2 YSYEKL. The CDR3 DNA reads as TGCGCCAGCAGCCAAGTCTGGCGGGGCGCCTCTGGGGCCAACGTCCTGACTTTC. This sequence encodes CASSQVWRGASGANVLTF.

This sequence joins TRBV19 and TRBJ1-4; 9 positions agree with TRBD1. Germline V gene data show CDR1 as LNHDA and CDR2 as SQIVND (reference sequence). CDR3 length: 15 residues. The junction had 9 bases not matched to a gene; V was cut back by 5 bases and J by 8 bases. The CDR3 reads CASSASGQGFEKLFF. The CDR3 nucleotides are TGTGCCAGTAGTGCCTCGGGACAGGGTTTCGAAAAACTGTTTTTT. The whole variable domain, remainder taken from reference TRBV19 and TRBJ1-4, is DGGITQSPKYLFRKEGQNVTLSCEQNLNHDAMYWYRQDPGQGLRLIYYSQIVNDFQKGDIAEGYSVSREKKESFPLTVTSAQKNPTAFYLCASSASGQGFEKLFFGSGTQLSVL.

V is TRBV4-3 and J is TRBJ2-3, with 7 bases fitting TRBD2. The CDR3 loop spans 16 amino acids. The ends lost 5 bases at V and 0 bases at J; junction bases unmatched: 8. The germline CDR1 and CDR2 sequences are LGHNA and YSLEER. The CDR3 protein is CASSFREATSTDTQYF. CDR3 DNA sequence: TGCGCCAGCAGCTTCCGGGAGGCCACTAGCACAGATACGCAGTATTTT.

The gene calls are TRBV5-4 and TRBJ2-7; TRBD2 matches at 8 bases. The germline CDR1 and CDR2 sequences are SGHNT and YYREEE (reference sequence). The J segment lost 4 bases and the V segment lost 0 bases, leaving 3 bases of the junction unmatched. This CDR3 is built from 14 residues. CDR3 in DNA: TGTGCCAGCAGCTTGGCGGGAGGGGCATACGAGCAGTACTTC. This sequence encodes CASSLAGGAYEQYF.

This clone turned up a few times. DNA of the CDR3: TGTGCCAGCCAGCTAGCGGGAGAGACCCAGTACTTC. This codes for CASQLAGETQYF. This chain links TRBV7-6 with TRBJ2-5; 8 nucleotides line up with TRBD2. The junction had 3 bases not matched to a gene; V was cut back by 8 bases and J by 4 bases. Germline V CDR1 and CDR2: SGHVS, FNYEAQ. The CDR3 consists of 12 residues. Variable domain in full (rest from reference TRBV7-6 and TRBJ2-5): GAGVSQSPRYKVTKRGQDVALRCDPISGHVSLYWYRQALGQGPEFLTYFNYEAQQDKSGLPNDRFSAERPEGSISTLTIQRTEQRDSAMYRCASQLAGETQYFGPGTRLLVL.

This sequence joins TRBV5-1 and TRBJ1-2, with no clear D. The CDR3 loop spans 13 amino acids. Germline V gene sequence: CDR1 SGHRS, CDR2 YFSETQ. Trimming removed 0 bases from V and 2 bases from J, with 5 bases in between. Here the CDR3 reads CASSLAQNYGYTF. The CDR3, as DNA: TGCGCCAGCAGCTTGGCGCAGAACTATGGCTACACCTTC.

The J gene is TRBJ2-5, the V gene TRBV20-1, with D unclear. The germline V gene has CDR1 DFQATT and CDR2 SNEGSKA (reference sequence). This CDR3 contains 11 residues. V lost 8 bases to trimming and J lost 0 bases, with 7 bases between them. CDR3 amino acids: CSTRNQETQYF. CDR3 coding DNA: TGCAGTACCAGGAACCAAGAGACCCAGTACTTC.

The chain is built from TRBV6-6 and TRBJ2-1, with 14 positions matching TRBD2. Trimming cost V 6 bases and J 8 bases; bases outside gene matches: 9. This CDR3 is 16 amino acids long. Germline values: CDR1 MNHNY, CDR2 SVGAGI (reference sequence). The CDR3 spells CASRAGTSGRLDEQFF. Here the CDR3 DNA reads TGTGCCAGCAGGGCTGGGACTAGCGGGAGACTTGATGAGCAGTTCTTC.

This clone has just one count. The chain carries TRBV18 and TRBJ2-1, with D perhaps given as TRBD1 or TRBD2 (5 bases each). Germline V gene data show CDR1 as KGHSH and CDR2 as LQKENI. This CDR3 region has 18 residues. The ends were cut back, 3 bases at V and 9 bases at J, with 27 bases in the middle. As DNA, the CDR3 is TGTGCCAGCTCACCCAGTGCGTTGGCCCAGGCGGTTGGGGGTGAGCAGTTCTTC. Encoded protein: CASSPSALAQAVGGEQFF.

The V gene is TRBV2, the J gene TRBJ1-5; D is possibly TRBD1 (6 bases). V shed 8 bases and J shed 6 bases, with 14 bases lying between them. From germline, CDR1 is SNHLY and CDR2 FYNNEI. The length of the CDR3 is 13 residues. The CDR3 spells CASGGGELQPQHF. The DNA of the CDR3 is TGTGCCAGCGGAGGGGGGGAGCTTCAGCCCCAGCATTTT.

The chain combines TRBV10-3 with TRBJ1-4; D call uncertain. The germline gives CDR1 ENHRY, CDR2 SYGVKD. CDR3 length equals 14 residues. V lost 0 bases and J lost 7, with 9 bases in between. The CDR3 region is CAISESTGFEKLFF. Written as DNA, the CDR3 is TGTGCCATCAGTGAGTCGACCGGTTTTGAAAAACTGTTTTTT.

The CDR3: CATSRDSAGGQSYGYTF. The CDR3 nucleotides read TGTGCCACCAGCAGAGACTCGGCAGGGGGACAGTCCTATGGCTACACCTTC. V is TRBV15 and J is TRBJ1-2, with 7 bases lining up with TRBD1. Trimming took 0 bases from V and 4 from J; bases not matched to a gene: 11. This CDR3 has 17 residues. Looked up from germline, CDR1 is LNHNV and CDR2 is YYDKDF (reference sequence).

The rearrangement uses TRBV4-1 and TRBJ1-1; D not certain. V was shortened by 1 base and J by 10 bases, with 10 bases between the two germline ends. Germline V gene data show CDR1 as MGHRA and CDR2 as YSYEKL. This CDR3 comprises 12 residues. CDR3: CASSQAGYGAFF. The CDR3, as DNA: TGCGCCAGCAGCCAAGCGGGGTATGGAGCTTTCTTT.

CDR3 bases: TGTGCCAGCAGCTTAGTGACCGACAGCGCCTACGAGCAGTACTTC. Residues: CASSLVTDSAYEQYF. This rearrangement joins TRBV7-2 to TRBJ2-7, with a weak D call TRBD1 (5 bases). The ends were cut back, 1 base at V and 2 bases at J, with 12 bases in the middle. In germline, CDR1 is SGHTA, CDR2 FQGNSA. The CDR3 runs 15 residues.

The J gene is TRBJ1-1, the V gene TRBV6-5; D gene uncertain. Germline V gene sequence: CDR1 MNHEY, CDR2 SVGAGI. The CDR3 is 11 residues long. V lost 6 bases and J 4 bases, leaving 6 bases between the germline ends. CDR3 loop: CASSRSTEAFF. CDR3 DNA sequence: TGTGCCAGCAGCAGGAGCACTGAAGCTTTCTTT.

The chain couples TRBV6-6 to TRBJ1-5; D gene uncertain. The CDR3 is 15 amino acids. Germline CDR1 and CDR2: MNHNY and SVGAGI (reference sequence). V lost 2 bases, J lost 0 bases, and 8 bases lay in between. CDR3 sequence (DNA): TGTGCCAGCAGTTACAAAATACTTAGCAATCAGCCCCAGCATTTT. Encoded protein: CASSYKILSNQPQHF.

The V call is TRBV10-3, the J call TRBJ1-4; no definite D call. The length of the CDR3 is 16 residues. Deletions cut 0 bases from V and 7 bases from J, with 15 bases between. Germline V gene lookup returns CDR1 ENHRY and CDR2 SYGVKD. The CDR3 reads CAISESGSVGREKLFF. For the CDR3, the DNA is TGTGCCATCAGTGAGTCTGGTTCAGTAGGGCGTGAAAAACTGTTTTTT.